Listed below are T cell receptor beta chains from one sample, sequenced in a study of sequential checkpoint blockade in melanoma. Profiling relied on immunoSEQ multiplex PCR, and the TCRdb table lists in-frame clones only, not all of them. The repertoire holds under 15,000 clones, with about 26% as singletons. Sequenced material: tumor tissue (inferred from file names), taken from a patient given nivolumab and ipilimumab in sequence. The source is a human donor with melanoma. The CDR3 runs from the conserved cysteine through the conserved F or W. A D gene is named only where the DNA matches it firmly. Part of the rows lack a size; the others show once, few, many or a class for expanded clones.

D,V,J,length,size,CDR3,DNA
NA,TRBV7-6,TRBJ1-1,14,few,CASSLGRVGTEAFF,TGTGCCAGCAGCTTAGGGAGGGTGGGAACTGAAGCTTTCTTT
NA,TRBV12-2,TRBJ1-5,14,few,CASRSKGESQPQHF,TGTGCAAGTCGCTCCAAAGGGGAGAGTCAGCCCCAGCATTTT
NA,TRBV29-1,TRBJ1-4,13,few,CSVEGQYNEKLFF,TGCAGCGTTGAAGGACAGTATAATGAAAAACTGTTTTTT
TRBD2,TRBV6-8,TRBJ2-5,15,NA,CASSSTGTREETQYF,TGTGCCAGCAGTTCGACCGGGACTAGGGAAGAGACCCAGTACTTC
TRBD1,TRBV11-3,TRBJ2-6,16,many,CASSRDRGSGANVLTF,TGTGCCAGCAGCCGGGACAGGGGATCTGGGGCCAACGTCCTGACTTTC
TRBD1,TRBV9,TRBJ1-2,13,NA,CASSGTASYGYTF,TGTGCCAGCAGTGGGACAGCTTCCTATGGCTACACCTTC
TRBD1,TRBV28,TRBJ1-5,19,medium-sized,CASSFFQRDRGPVVQPQHF,TGTGCCAGCAGTTTTTTCCAACGGGACAGGGGACCAGTTGTGCAGCCCCAGCATTTT
TRBD1,TRBV15,TRBJ1-2,15,NA,CATSPGQGNIGGYTF,TGTGCCACCAGCCCGGGACAGGGGAACATCGGTGGCTACACCTTC
NA,TRBV9,TRBJ1-2,14,few,CASSVGGGSYGYTF,TGTGCCAGCAGCGTAGGTGGAGGGTCCTATGGCTACACCTTC
NA,TRBV6-8,TRBJ2-3,21,NA,CASSFPASVDGLAYGTDTQYF,TGTGCCAGCAGTTTCCCCGCGAGTGTTGATGGGCTAGCGTATGGCACAGATACGCAGTATTTT
TRBD2,TRBV11-3,TRBJ2-7,18,many,CASSLGLAGAPGSYEQYF,TGTGCCAGCAGCTTGGGACTAGCGGGGGCCCCGGGCTCCTACGAGCAGTACTTC
NA,TRBV16,TRBJ1-5,16,NA,CASSQSMQGSNQPQHF,TGTGCCAGCAGCCAAAGTATGCAGGGTAGCAATCAGCCCCAGCATTTT
NA,TRBV29-1,TRBJ1-2,15,medium-sized,CSVEYLGDGGYGYTF,TGCAGCGTCGAATACTTGGGGGACGGGGGCTATGGCTACACCTTC
NA,TRBV9,TRBJ2-5,13,few,CASSPSTWETQYF,TGTGCCAGCAGCCCGAGTACATGGGAGACCCAGTACTTC
TRBD1,TRBV11-3,TRBJ1-2,15,few,CASSSRTGSNYGYTF,TGTGCCAGCAGCTCCAGGACAGGGTCCAACTATGGCTACACCTTC
NA,TRBV28,TRBJ1-2,16,NA,CASSLWSTRVNYGYTF,TGTGCCAGCAGTTTATGGAGTACCAGGGTCAACTATGGCTACACCTTC
NA,TRBV9,TRBJ2-5,15,few,CASSDGSLPRETQYF,TGTGCCAGCAGCGATGGGAGTCTTCCTAGGGAGACCCAGTACTTC
TRBD1,TRBV6-8,TRBJ2-3,13,few,CASRDRGTDTQYF,TGTGCCAGCCGGGACAGGGGCACAGATACGCAGTATTTT
NA,TRBV19,TRBJ1-1,15,NA,CASSSPPLKGTEAFF,TGTGCCAGTAGTAGCCCCCCACTGAAGGGCACTGAAGCTTTCTTT
NA,TRBV10-2,TRBJ2-7,17,NA,CASSESVGTGGSYEQYF,TGCGCCAGCAGTGAGTCTGTCGGGACTGGGGGTTCCTACGAGCAGTACTTC
NA,TRBV8-2,TRBJ2-2,15,few,CASRPRGPNTGELFF,TGTGCCAGCAGACCAAGGGGCCCGAACACCGGGGAGCTGTTTTTT
NA,TRBV6-8,TRBJ1-1,14,NA,CASSNRQERTEAFF,TGTGCCAGCAGCAACCGACAGGAAAGAACTGAAGCTTTCTTT
NA,TRBV18,TRBJ2-7,12,NA,CASSRSLRGQYF,TGTGCCAGCTCACGATCATTACGAGGGCAGTACTTC
NA,TRBV1,TRBJ2-1,14,NA,CASSQAQGWNEQFF,TGCGCCAGCAGCCAAGCGCAGGGGTGGAATGAGCAGTTCTTC
TRBD1,TRBV29-1,TRBJ1-2,15,NA,CSAHIPGQGVYGYTF,TGCAGCGCCCACATCCCGGGACAGGGGGTATATGGCTACACCTTC
NA,TRBV18,TRBJ2-5,13,NA,CASSPMGEETQYF,TGTGCCAGCTCACCGATGGGCGAAGAGACCCAGTACTTC
NA,TRBV28,TRBJ1-2,12,few,CASSFLVGGYTF,TGTGCCAGCAGTTTTTTAGTAGGGGGCTACACCTTC
NA,TRBV6-8,TRBJ1-1,13,NA,CASNREMNTEAFF,TGTGCCAGCAATCGGGAGATGAACACTGAAGCTTTCTTT
TRBD2,TRBV6-8,TRBJ2-2,18,NA,CASSRGAGYSANTGELFF,TGTGCCAGCAGTCGGGGAGCGGGGTATAGCGCGAACACCGGGGAGCTGTTTTTT
TRBD2,TRBV18,TRBJ2-2,16,few,CASSPLPSGDTGELFF,TGTGCCAGCTCACCTCTCCCTAGCGGGGACACCGGGGAGCTGTTTTTT
NA,TRBV18,TRBJ1-2,17,NA,CASSHPGRRFPPYGYTF,TGTGCCAGCTCACACCCGGGACGGCGATTTCCACCCTATGGCTACACCTTC
NA,TRBV1,TRBJ1-3,17,NA,CASSQEVGSTFGNTIYF,TGCGCCAGCAGCCAAGAAGTCGGATCCACTTTTGGAAACACCATATATTTT